The rows below give T cell receptor beta chains drawn from one sample of a study of T-cell reconstitution after alpha-beta-depleted transplantation in children. One entry per CDR3 protein, called by TCRdb with MiXCR from the PCR reads. Here the sample spans 580,000 or so distinct CDR3 sequences, under 25% being singletons. This specimen was PBMCs, mostly from graft donor cells, taken 360 days after TCRalphabeta/CD19-depleted stem cell transplant. The source of these receptors is a boy under two years old who had a stem cell transplant for acute myeloid leukemia, so the T cells may come from the graft donor. The conserved cysteine and the conserved F or W are not part of the CDR3 here.

TRBJ2-1 TRBV24-1 ATSTTRGPGSYNEQF
TRBJ2-7 TRBV6-6 ASSYPDRGEQY
TRBJ2-7 TRBV20-1 SARLICYEQY
TRBJ2-2 TRBV6-1 ASKWDRGSAGELF
TRBJ2-1 TRBV13 ASSSGLAGGNEQF
TRBJ2-1 TRBV6-4 ASLTHEQF
TRBJ2-2 TRBV9 ASSAYRGPDGGELF
TRBJ2-1 TRBV6-1 ASTLHRVANEQF
TRBJ2-7 TRBV12-3/TRBV12-4 ASRGTSGGTPYEQY
TRBJ1-1 TRBV6-2/TRBV6-3 ASSAGRGGWTEAF
TRBJ2-7 TRBV6-2/TRBV6-3 ASSRVDEQY